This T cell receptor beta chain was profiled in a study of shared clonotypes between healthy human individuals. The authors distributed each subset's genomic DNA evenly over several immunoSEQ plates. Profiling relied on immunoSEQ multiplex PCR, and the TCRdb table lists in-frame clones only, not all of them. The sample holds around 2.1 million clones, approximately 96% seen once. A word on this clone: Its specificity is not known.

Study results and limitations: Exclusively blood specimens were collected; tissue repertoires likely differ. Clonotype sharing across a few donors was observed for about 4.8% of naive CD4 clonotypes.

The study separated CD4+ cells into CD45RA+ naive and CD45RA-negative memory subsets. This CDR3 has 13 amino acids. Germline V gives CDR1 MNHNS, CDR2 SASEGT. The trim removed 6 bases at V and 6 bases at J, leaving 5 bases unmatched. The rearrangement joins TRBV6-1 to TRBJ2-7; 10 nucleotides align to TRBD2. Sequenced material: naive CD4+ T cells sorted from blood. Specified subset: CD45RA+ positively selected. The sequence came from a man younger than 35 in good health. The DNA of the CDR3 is TGTGCCAGCAGGGCAGCGGGGGGGTTCGAGCAGTACTTC. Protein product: CASRAAGGFEQYF.